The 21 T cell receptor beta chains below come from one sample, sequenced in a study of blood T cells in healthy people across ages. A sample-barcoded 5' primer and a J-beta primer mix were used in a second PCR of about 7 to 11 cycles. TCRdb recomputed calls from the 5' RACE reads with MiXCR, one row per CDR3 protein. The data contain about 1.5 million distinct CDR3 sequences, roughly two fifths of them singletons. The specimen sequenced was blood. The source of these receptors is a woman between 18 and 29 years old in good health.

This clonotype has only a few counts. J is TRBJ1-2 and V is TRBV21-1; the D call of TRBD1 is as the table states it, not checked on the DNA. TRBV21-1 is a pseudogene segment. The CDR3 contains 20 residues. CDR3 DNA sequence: TGTGCCAGCAGCTCCTCAGGCCCCAGGGGCCAAATTCGTTCTAACTATGGCTACACCTTC. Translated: CASSSSGPRGQIRSNYGYTF.

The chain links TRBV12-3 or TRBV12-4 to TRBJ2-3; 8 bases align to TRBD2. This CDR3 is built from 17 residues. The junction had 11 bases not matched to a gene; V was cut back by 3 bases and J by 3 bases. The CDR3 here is CASSFGGGFTLTDTQYF. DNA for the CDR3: TGTGCCAGCAGTTTCGGGGGGGGGTTTACGTTGACAGATACGCAGTATTTT.

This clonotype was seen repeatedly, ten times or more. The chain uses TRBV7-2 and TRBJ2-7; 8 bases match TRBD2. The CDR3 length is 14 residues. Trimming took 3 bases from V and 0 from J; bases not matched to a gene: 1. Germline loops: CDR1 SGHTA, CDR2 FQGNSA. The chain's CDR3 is CASSFTSGSYEQYF. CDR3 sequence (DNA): TGTGCCAGCAGCTTTACTAGCGGCTCCTACGAGCAGTACTTC.

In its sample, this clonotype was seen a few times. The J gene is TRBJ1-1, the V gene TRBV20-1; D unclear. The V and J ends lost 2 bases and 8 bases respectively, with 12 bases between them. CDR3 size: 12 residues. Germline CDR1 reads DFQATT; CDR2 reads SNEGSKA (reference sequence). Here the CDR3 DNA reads TGCAGTGCTAGATTCCTTACCGGAGAAGCTTTCTTT. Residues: CSARFLTGEAFF.

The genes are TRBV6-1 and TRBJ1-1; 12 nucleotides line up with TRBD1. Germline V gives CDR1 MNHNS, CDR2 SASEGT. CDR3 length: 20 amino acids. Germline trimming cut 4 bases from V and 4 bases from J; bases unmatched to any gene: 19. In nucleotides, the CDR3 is TGTGCCAGCAGTGGTCGACCCGGGACAGGGGGCTCCCCGGGTACCACTGAAGCTTTCTTT. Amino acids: CASSGRPGTGGSPGTTEAFF.

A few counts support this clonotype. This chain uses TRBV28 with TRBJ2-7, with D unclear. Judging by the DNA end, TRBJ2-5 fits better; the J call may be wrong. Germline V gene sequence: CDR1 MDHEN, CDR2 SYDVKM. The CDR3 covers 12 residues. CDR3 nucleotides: TGTGCCAGCAGTTACCTTCAAGAGACCCAGTACTTC. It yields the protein CASSYLQETQYF.

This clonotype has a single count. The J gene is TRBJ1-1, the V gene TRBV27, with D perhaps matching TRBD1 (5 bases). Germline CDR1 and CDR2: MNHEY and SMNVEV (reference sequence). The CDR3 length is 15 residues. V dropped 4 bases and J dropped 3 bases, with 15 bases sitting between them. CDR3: CASSSRQRVDTEAFF. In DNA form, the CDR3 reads TGTGCCAGCAGTTCCCGACAGAGAGTGGACACTGAAGCTTTCTTT.

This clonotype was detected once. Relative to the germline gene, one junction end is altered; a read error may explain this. CDR3: CAGSLGRPRGSYGYTF. The CDR3 bases are TGTGCCGGCAGCTTAGGACGGCCCAGGGGTAGCTATGGCTACACCTTC. The chain has TRBV7-9 and TRBJ1-2; tentative D call: TRBD1 (6 bases). CDR3 length equals 16 residues. Per the germline V gene, CDR1 is SEHNR and CDR2 is FQNEAQ (reference sequence).

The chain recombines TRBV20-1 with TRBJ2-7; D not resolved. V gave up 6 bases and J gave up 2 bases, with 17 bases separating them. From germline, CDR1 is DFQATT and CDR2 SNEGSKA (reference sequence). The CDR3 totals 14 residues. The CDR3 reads CSALSGARPYEQYF. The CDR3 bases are TGCAGTGCCCTGTCCGGAGCGAGGCCCTACGAGCAGTACTTC.

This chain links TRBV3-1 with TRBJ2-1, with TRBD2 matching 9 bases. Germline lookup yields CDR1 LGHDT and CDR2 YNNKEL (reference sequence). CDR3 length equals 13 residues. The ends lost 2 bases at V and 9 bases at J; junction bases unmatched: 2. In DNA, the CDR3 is TGTGCCAGCAGCCAAAATAGCGGGGGTGAGCAGTTCTTC. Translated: CASSQNSGGEQFF.

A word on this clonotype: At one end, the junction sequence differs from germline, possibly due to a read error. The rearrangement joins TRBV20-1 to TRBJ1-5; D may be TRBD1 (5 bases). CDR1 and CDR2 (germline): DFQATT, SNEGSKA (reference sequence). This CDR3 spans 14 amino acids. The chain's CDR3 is CSASRGREVQPQHF. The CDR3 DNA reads TGCAGTGCTAGTCGTGGCAGGGAGGTTCAGCCTCAGCATTTT.

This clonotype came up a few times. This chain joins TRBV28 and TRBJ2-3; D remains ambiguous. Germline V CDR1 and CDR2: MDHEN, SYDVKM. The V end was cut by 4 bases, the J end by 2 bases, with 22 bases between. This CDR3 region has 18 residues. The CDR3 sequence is CASSSRSVTDRYTDTQYF. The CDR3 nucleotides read TGTGCCAGCAGTTCCCGTTCAGTTACAGACCGCTACACAGATACGCAGTATTTT. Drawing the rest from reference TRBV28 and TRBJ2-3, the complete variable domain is DVKVTQSSRYLVKRTGEKVFLECVQDMDHENMFWYRQDPGLGLRLIYFSYDVKMKEKGDIPEGYSVSREKKERFSLILESASTNQTSMYLCASSSRSVTDRYTDTQYFGPGTRLTVL.

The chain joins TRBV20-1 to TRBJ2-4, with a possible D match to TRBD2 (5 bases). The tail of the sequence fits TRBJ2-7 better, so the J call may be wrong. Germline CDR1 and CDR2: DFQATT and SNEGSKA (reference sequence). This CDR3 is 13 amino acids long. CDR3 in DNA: TGCAGTGTTCACGGACTGAAGGTCTACGAGCAGTACTTC. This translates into CSVHGLKVYEQYF.

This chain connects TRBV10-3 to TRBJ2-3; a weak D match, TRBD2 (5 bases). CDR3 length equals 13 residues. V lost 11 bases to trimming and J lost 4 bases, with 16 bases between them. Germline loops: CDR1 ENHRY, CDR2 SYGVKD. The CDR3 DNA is TGTGCCGTAGGCCGAGGGTTCTCAGATACGCAGTATTTT. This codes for CAVGRGFSDTQYF.

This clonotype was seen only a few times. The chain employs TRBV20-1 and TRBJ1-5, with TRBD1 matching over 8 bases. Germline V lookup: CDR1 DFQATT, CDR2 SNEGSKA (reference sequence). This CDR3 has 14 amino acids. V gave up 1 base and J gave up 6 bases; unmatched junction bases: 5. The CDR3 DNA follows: TGCAGTGCTAGAGCCGGGACAGGACGTCAGCCCCAGCATTTT. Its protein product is CSARAGTGRQPQHF.

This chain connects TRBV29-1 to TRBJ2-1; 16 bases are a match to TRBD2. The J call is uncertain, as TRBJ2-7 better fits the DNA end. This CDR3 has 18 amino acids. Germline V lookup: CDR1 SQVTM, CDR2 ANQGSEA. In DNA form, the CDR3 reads TGCAGCGCCAGGGGGACTAGCGGGAGGGCGGGCTCCTACAATGAGCAGTACTTC. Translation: CSARGTSGRAGSYNEQYF.

The DNA of the CDR3 is TGTGCCAGCAGCACCACTAGCGGGAGGGCCCTCCATGAGCAGTTCTTC. It specifies CASSTTSGRALHEQFF. The chain combines TRBV7-2 with TRBJ2-1; 13 bases are shared with TRBD2. Per the germline V gene, CDR1 is SGHTA and CDR2 is FQGNSA. Unmatched junction bases numbered 9, after V lost 5 bases and J lost 8 bases. The CDR3 consists of 16 residues.

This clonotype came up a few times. The CDR3 is CASGGSGAANEKLFF. In nucleotides, the CDR3 is TGTGCCAGCGGGGGATCGGGCGCGGCTAATGAAAAACTGTTTTTT. The chain combines TRBV28 with TRBJ1-4, with D possibly being TRBD1 (5 bases). The CDR3 has 15 residues. Trimming took off 8 bases at V and 3 bases at J, with 16 bases between the two ends. Germline loops: CDR1 MDHEN, CDR2 SYDVKM.

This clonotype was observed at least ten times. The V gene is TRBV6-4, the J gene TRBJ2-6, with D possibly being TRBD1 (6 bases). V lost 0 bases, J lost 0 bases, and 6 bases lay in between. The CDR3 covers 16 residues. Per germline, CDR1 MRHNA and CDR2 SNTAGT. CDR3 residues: CASSDSDSSGANVLTF. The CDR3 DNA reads TGTGCCAGCAGTGACTCGGACAGCTCTGGGGCCAACGTCCTGACTTTC.

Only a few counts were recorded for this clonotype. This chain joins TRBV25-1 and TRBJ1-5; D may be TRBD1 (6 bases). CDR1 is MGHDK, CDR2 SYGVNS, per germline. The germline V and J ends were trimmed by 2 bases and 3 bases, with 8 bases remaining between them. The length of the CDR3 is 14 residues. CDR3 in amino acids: CASSEQGYNQPQHF. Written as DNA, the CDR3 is TGTGCCAGCAGTGAACAGGGGTACAATCAGCCCCAGCATTTT. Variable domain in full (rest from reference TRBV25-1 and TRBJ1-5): EADIYQTPRYLVIGTGKKITLECSQTMGHDKMYWYQQDPGMELHLIHYSYGVNSTEKGDLSSESTVSRIRTEHFPLTLESARPSHTSQYLCASSEQGYNQPQHFGDGTRLSIL.

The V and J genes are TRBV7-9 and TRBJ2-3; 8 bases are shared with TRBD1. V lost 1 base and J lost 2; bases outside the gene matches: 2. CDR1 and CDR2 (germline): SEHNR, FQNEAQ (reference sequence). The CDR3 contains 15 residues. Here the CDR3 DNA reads TGTGCCAGCAGCTTAGTGACAGGGGTCACAGATACGCAGTATTTT. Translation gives CASSLVTGVTDTQYF. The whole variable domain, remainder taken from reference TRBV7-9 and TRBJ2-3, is DTGVSQNPRHKITKRGQNVTFRCDPISEHNRLYWYRQTLGQGPEFLTYFQNEAQLEKSRLLSDRFSAERPKGSFSTLEIQRTEQGDSAMYLCASSLVTGVTDTQYFGPGTRLTVL.